Below, one T cell receptor beta chain is given with its context. The CDR3 spans 13 residues. The germline CDR1 and CDR2 sequences are MNHEY and SMNVEV (reference sequence). V lost 5 bases and J lost 10, with 12 bases in between. This entry is derived from a study of blood T cell repertoires in COVID-19. The table came from immunoSEQ multiplex PCR; TCRdb's copy has only in-frame clones and leaves some out. Here the sample spans about 180,000 clones, 80% to 90% being singletons. The sample taken for sequencing was peripheral blood. The rearrangement links TRBV27 to TRBJ1-6; D may be TRBD1 (5 bases). This TCR came from a human donor with active or convalescent COVID-19. The donor label of this sample is uncertain. DNA for the CDR3: TGTGCCAGCAGTAGCAGGGAGGGATCACCCCTCCACTTT. The encoded protein is CASSSREGSPLHF.